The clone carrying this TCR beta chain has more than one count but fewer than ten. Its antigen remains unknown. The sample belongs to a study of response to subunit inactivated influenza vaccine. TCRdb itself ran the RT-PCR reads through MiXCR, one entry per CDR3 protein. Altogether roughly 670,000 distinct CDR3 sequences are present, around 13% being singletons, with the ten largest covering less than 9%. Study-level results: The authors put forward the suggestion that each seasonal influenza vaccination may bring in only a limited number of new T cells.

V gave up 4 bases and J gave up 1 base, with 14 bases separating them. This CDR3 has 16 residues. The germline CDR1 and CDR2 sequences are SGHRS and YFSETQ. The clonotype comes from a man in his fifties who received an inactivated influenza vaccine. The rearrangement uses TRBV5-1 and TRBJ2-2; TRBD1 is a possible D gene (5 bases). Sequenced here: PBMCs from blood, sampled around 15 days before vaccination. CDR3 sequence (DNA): TGCGCCAGCAGCCGCAACGGCCAGGGGAACACCGGGGAGCTGTTTTTT. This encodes CASSRNGQGNTGELFF.